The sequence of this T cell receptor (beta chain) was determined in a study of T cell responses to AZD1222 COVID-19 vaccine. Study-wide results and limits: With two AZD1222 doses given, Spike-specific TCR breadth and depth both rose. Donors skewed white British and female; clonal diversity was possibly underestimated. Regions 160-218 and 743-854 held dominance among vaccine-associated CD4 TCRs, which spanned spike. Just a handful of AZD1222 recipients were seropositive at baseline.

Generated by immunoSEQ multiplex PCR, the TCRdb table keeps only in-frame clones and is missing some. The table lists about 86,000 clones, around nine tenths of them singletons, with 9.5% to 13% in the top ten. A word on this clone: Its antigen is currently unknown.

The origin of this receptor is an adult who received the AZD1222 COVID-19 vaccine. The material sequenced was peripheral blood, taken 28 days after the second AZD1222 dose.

CDR3 nucleotide sequence: TGTGCCAGTAGTATCGGAGGCGCCGGGGCCAACGTCCTGACTTTC. Its protein is CASSIGGAGANVLTF. The chain recombines TRBV19 with TRBJ2-6; a possible D gene is TRBD2 (5 bases). This CDR3 is 15 amino acids long. The V gene's germline CDR1 is LNHDA and CDR2 SQIVND (reference sequence). V gave up 3 bases and J gave up 4 bases, with 10 bases separating them.